These T cell receptor beta chains were read from a single sample in a study of regulatory T cells in long-lasting Graves disease. TCRdb re-derived calls from the multiplex PCR reads in MiXCR, one entry per CDR3 protein. This repertoire shows hundreds of thousands of distinct CDR3 sequences, about 16% found once; its top ten account for more than 15%. The same data also went into a second study, on T cells in Graves' hyperthyroidism and ophthalmopathy.

Sequenced material: peripheral blood mononuclear cells (PBMCs), taken at new diagnosis, from a patient treated with antithyroid drugs. All receptors derive from a woman aged 25-40 years with Graves disease. CDR3s include the opening cysteine and the closing phenylalanine or tryptophan. The D gene is left open where the match is weak. Size tells how often a clone was seen (once, few, many) or the class of an expanded clone, and some rows leave it out.

TRBV12-3/TRBV12-4	TRBJ1-1	15	few	NA	CASRAGRGMNTEAFF	TGTGCCAGCAGGGCAGGACGAGGTATGAACACTGAAGCTTTCTTT
TRBV3-1	TRBJ2-5	16	NA	TRBD2	CASSQERPSGQETQYF	TGTGCCAGCAGCCAAGAAAGGCCTAGCGGGCAAGAGACCCAGTACTTC
TRBV5-1	TRBJ2-3	16	many	TRBD2	CASSLSLAGVSDTQYF	TGCGCCAGCAGCTTGTCACTAGCGGGAGTGTCAGATACGCAGTATTTT
TRBV7-2	TRBJ1-2	15	few	NA	CASSLDVAGYYGYTF	TGTGCCAGCAGCTTAGATGTCGCAGGATACTATGGCTACACCTTC
TRBV28	TRBJ1-1	14	many	NA	CASSLGLGGTEAFF	TGTGCCAGCAGTTTGGGGTTGGGAGGCACTGAAGCTTTCTTT
TRBV19	TRBJ1-2	15	NA	TRBD1	CASREFSGTGSGYTF	TGTGCCAGTAGAGAGTTCTCCGGGACAGGGAGTGGCTACACCTTC
TRBV7-9	TRBJ2-7	11	many	NA	CASSLEDEQYF	TGTGCCAGCAGCTTAGAGGACGAGCAGTACTTC
TRBV6-1	TRBJ2-1	16	few	NA	CASSRTSHSSYNEQFF	TGTGCCAGCAGCCGTACTAGCCACAGCTCCTACAATGAGCAGTTCTTC
TRBV7-8	TRBJ1-1	18	NA	NA	CASSSHRPRQDRTPEAFF	TGTGCCAGCAGCTCCCACCGCCCCCGGCAAGACAGAACTCCAGAAGCTTTCTTT
TRBV2	TRBJ1-2	12	many	TRBD1	CARTGGDYGYTF	TGTGCCAGGACAGGGGGCGACTATGGCTACACCTTC
TRBV28	TRBJ2-7	13	NA	NA	CASSFQLYYEQYF	TGTGCCAGCAGTTTTCAATTGTACTACGAGCAGTACTTC
TRBV6-1	TRBJ1-1	18	NA	NA	CASRRWSTGEGLNTEAFF	TGTGCCAGCCGCCGGTGGTCAACGGGAGAAGGACTGAACACTGAAGCTTTCTTT
TRBV6-1	TRBJ2-3	15	many	NA	CASGGGNVGTDTQYF	TGTGCCAGCGGCGGAGGGAACGTCGGCACAGATACGCAGTATTTT
TRBV2	TRBJ2-5	14	many	NA	CASTGVSPWETQYF	TGTGCCAGCACTGGGGTCAGCCCTTGGGAGACCCAGTACTTC
TRBV28	TRBJ1-4	16	many	NA	CASSLSVVATNEKLFF	TGTGCCAGCAGTTTATCTGTAGTTGCAACTAATGAAAAACTGTTTTTT
TRBV12-3/TRBV12-4	TRBJ2-3	13	NA	NA	CASSPYLEDTQYF	TGTGCCAGCAGTCCATACTTGGAAGATACGCAGTATTTT
TRBV3-1	TRBJ1-2	19	NA	NA	CASSLQHRVSRFGVYGYTF	TGTGCCAGCAGCCTACAACACAGGGTTTCACGTTTCGGGGTATATGGCTACACCTTC
TRBV6-2/TRBV6-3	TRBJ1-1	10	few	NA	CASSGPTAFF	TGTGCCAGCAGTGGCCCTACGGCTTTCTTT
TRBV20-1	TRBJ1-6	13	NA	NA	CSARGEVDSPLHF	TGCAGTGCTAGGGGGGAGGTTGATTCACCCCTCCACTTT
TRBV20-1	TRBJ2-7	13	NA	NA	CSARDNFGYEQYF	TGCAGTGCCAGAGACAACTTTGGTTACGAGCAGTACTTC
TRBV29-1	TRBJ2-2	13	NA	NA	CSVEGDGPGELFF	TGCAGCGTTGAAGGGGACGGTCCCGGGGAGCTGTTTTTT
TRBV27	TRBJ1-6	14	NA	NA	CASSWDRTNSPLHF	TGTGCCAGCAGTTGGGACCGCACGAATTCACCCCTCCACTTT
TRBV20-1	TRBJ1-1	13	few	NA	CSAKAQANTEAFF	TGCAGTGCTAAGGCACAGGCGAACACTGAAGCTTTCTTT
TRBV7-9	TRBJ2-1	17	many	TRBD2	CASSSGRTSGSDNEQFF	TGTGCCAGCAGCTCTGGCAGAACTAGCGGATCAGACAATGAGCAGTTCTTC
TRBV28	TRBJ2-7	14	many	NA	CASSLSGVVHEQYF	TGTGCCAGCAGTTTGTCCGGGGTTGTACACGAGCAGTACTTC
TRBV7-9	TRBJ1-2	17	few	NA	CASSLPRHDIANYGYTF	TGTGCCAGCAGTTTACCGCGACACGATATAGCTAACTATGGCTACACCTTC
TRBV10-3	TRBJ2-2	12	NA	TRBD1	CAISTGAGELFF	TGTGCCATCAGTACAGGGGCCGGGGAGCTGTTTTTT
TRBV28	TRBJ2-5	13	many	TRBD1	CASQGQNQETQYF	TGTGCCAGCCAGGGACAGAACCAAGAGACCCAGTACTTC
TRBV27	TRBJ2-7	14	many	NA	CASSLGELSNEQYF	TGTGCCAGCAGTTTAGGGGAGCTTAGCAACGAGCAGTACTTC